Listed below are T cell receptor beta chains from one sample, sequenced in a study of blood T cells in healthy people across ages. A single record per CDR3 protein comes from TCRdb applying MiXCR to the 5' RACE reads. Of some 640,000 distinct CDR3 sequences in the sample, 49% were seen once. The sequenced sample was blood. The receptors come from a woman aged 55 to 70 in good health. Both conserved end residues are part of each CDR3. D genes are given only for firm matches. Clone size, where shown, is once, few, many, or a class for clones that have expanded.

TRBV20-1,-,TRBJ2-3,15,-,TGCAGTGCTGTTGAACCTGGACGGATCACAGATACGCAGTATTTT,CSAVEPGRITDTQYF
TRBV20-1,-,TRBJ2-7,16,-,TGCAGTGCTAGAGCGGCCAGACTAACAGAAACCTACGAGCAGTACTTC,CSARAARLTETYEQYF
TRBV6-5,-,TRBJ2-5,15,-,TGTGCCAGCAGCCGACAGAGGGACGGTCAAGAGGCCCAGTACTTC,CASSRQRDGQEAQYF
TRBV20-1,-,TRBJ2-7,13,-,TGCAGTGCTGCACAGGGAACGAGTTACGAGCAGTACTTC,CSAAQGTSYEQYF
TRBV18,-,TRBJ2-6,15,many,TGTGCCAGCTCCAAGGGACGGTCTGGGGCCAACGTCCTGACTTTC,CASSKGRSGANVLTF
TRBV20-1,TRBD1,TRBJ1-2,14,few,TGCAGTGCATGGGGGACAGTTGGGGACTATGGCTACACCTTC,CSAWGTVGDYGYTF
TRBV5-1,TRBD2,TRBJ2-1,19,-,TGCGCCAGCAGCCCAACGTCCACGGGAGGGTCGAGCTCCTACAATGAGCAGTTCTTC,CASSPTSTGGSSSYNEQFF
TRBV29-1,TRBD1,TRBJ2-3,14,few,TGCAGCGTTGCAACAGGGGGTGATAAAGATACGCAGTATTTT,CSVATGGDKDTQYF
TRBV7-2,-,TRBJ2-7,15,-,TGTGCCAGCAGCTTGGACGGATCCTCCTACTACGAGCAGTACTTC,CASSLDGSSYYEQYF
TRBV6-2/TRBV6-3,-,TRBJ1-1,16,few,TGTGCCAGCAGATATACAACAGAGGCCATGAACACTGAAGCTTTCTTT,CASRYTTEAMNTEAFF
TRBV3-1,-,TRBJ2-7,13,-,TGTGCCAGCAGCCAAGAATCGGTTTACGAGCAGTACTTC,CASSQESVYEQYF
TRBV6-5,TRBD2,TRBJ2-7,15,-,TGTGCCAGCAGACCCTTTACTAGCGGGAGGAACGAGCAGTACTTC,CASRPFTSGRNEQYF
TRBV20-1,TRBD1,TRBJ2-3,15,-,TGCAGTGCTAGGGGGGACAGGGCAAACACAGATACGCAGTATTTT,CSARGDRANTDTQYF
TRBV4-2,-,TRBJ2-5,14,-,TGTGCCAGCAGCCGAGAAGCGATGGAAGAGACCCAGTACTTC,CASSREAMEETQYF
TRBV11-3,-,TRBJ2-1,15,-,TGTGCCAGCAGCCCAAGCGAGAGTGTTCGGAATGAGCAGTTCTTC,CASSPSESVRNEQFF
TRBV2,TRBD2,TRBJ2-3,17,-,TGTGCCAGCAGCGCAAGACTAGCGGTGCGGGCCACGACTCCGCAGTATTTT,CASSARLAVRATTPQYF
TRBV28,TRBD1,TRBJ1-5,14,-,TGTGCCAGCAGTTGGGACAGTATTAATCAGCCCCAGCATTTT,CASSWDSINQPQHF
TRBV7-2,-,TRBJ2-7,14,-,TGTGCCAGCAGCCCCCGGGCCGGCAACTACGAGCAGTACTTC,CASSPRAGNYEQYF
TRBV20-1,TRBD2,TRBJ2-3,18,-,TGCAGTGCTAGAGGGTACCCGACTAGCGGGGGAGCGGTAGATACGCAGTATTTT,CSARGYPTSGGAVDTQYF
TRBV7-9,TRBD2,TRBJ2-3,17,-,TGTGCCAGCAGCTCATACGGAGGCGGGGGTCGCACAGATACGCAGTATTTT,CASSSYGGGGRTDTQYF
TRBV7-2,TRBD1,TRBJ2-7,14,many,TGTGCCAGCAGCTTCGGACAGGGGGCCCTCGAGCAGTACTTC,CASSFGQGALEQYF
TRBV6-2/TRBV6-3,TRBD1,TRBJ2-1,14,-,TGTGCCGGCGCCCGGGACAGGGGCCACAATGAGCAGTTCTTC,CAGARDRGHNEQFF
TRBV20-1,-,TRBJ2-3,13,-,TGCAGTGCCCTACCGATGCTCACAGATATGCAGTATTTT,CSALPMLTDMQYF
TRBV7-2,-,TRBJ2-7,15,-,TGTGCCAGCAGCTTAGTCACGCTGAGCTCCTACGAGCAGTACTTC,CASSLVTLSSYEQYF
TRBV5-1,-,TRBJ2-1,15,few,TGCGCCAGCAGCCCCGGGACGGCAGTTTTCAATGAGCAGTTCTTC,CASSPGTAVFNEQFF
TRBV5-1,TRBD2,TRBJ2-5,17,-,TGCGCCAGCACCTTGGGGAGACTAGCGGGAGACAGAGAGACCCAGTACTTC,CASTLGRLAGDRETQYF
TRBV7-3,TRBD2,TRBJ2-3,17,-,TGTGCCAGCAGCTTAGGCCTAGCGGGAGCCGGGGGAGGTACGCAGTATTTT,CASSLGLAGAGGGTQYF
TRBV20-1,TRBD1,TRBJ2-1,15,few,TGCAGTGCTACCTCCGGGACAGGGAAGTACAATGAGCAGTTCTTC,CSATSGTGKYNEQFF
TRBV6-5,-,TRBJ2-1,15,-,TGTGCCAGTTCACGTTTGGAGGTTTCCTACAATGAGCAGTTCTTC,CASSRLEVSYNEQFF
TRBV7-2,-,TRBJ2-5,15,many,TGTGCCAGCAGCTTAGCTATCGGGGCGGCCAATGAGCAGTACTTC,CASSLAIGAANEQYF
TRBV9,TRBD2,TRBJ2-1,16,few,TGTGCCAGCAGCATGCAGGCGGGAGATTGGGTTAATGAGCAGTTCTTC,CASSMQAGDWVNEQFF
TRBV16,-,TRBJ1-5,12,-,TGTGCCAGCAGCCACCGCCGTTGTCCCCAGCATTTT,CASSHRRCPQHF
TRBV10-3,-,TRBJ2-3,13,few,TGTGCCTTCAACTCAGATAGCACTGATACGCAGTATTTT,CAFNSDSTDTQYF
TRBV7-9,-,TRBJ2-7,14,few,TGTGCCAGCAGCTTAGGTCTGGGGAGCTACGAGCAGTACTTC,CASSLGLGSYEQYF
TRBV6-2/TRBV6-3,TRBD2,TRBJ2-1,14,-,TGTGCCAGCAAGGGGCTAGCGGAGCCCAATGAGCAGTTCTTC,CASKGLAEPNEQFF
TRBV20-1,TRBD2,TRBJ2-7,14,few,TGCAGTGCTAAGCGGGGTGCGGGTGCCTACGAGCAGTACTTC,CSAKRGAGAYEQYF
TRBV6-2/TRBV6-3,-,TRBJ2-4,17,-,TGTGCCAGCAGTGGCGGACTTAAGCGAATGATCAAAAACATTCAGTACTTC,CASSGGLKRMIKNIQYF
TRBV5-1,TRBD1,TRBJ1-4,15,-,TGCGCCAGCACCCCTTCAGGGGGAAGGTTTGAAAAACTGTTTTTT,CASTPSGGRFEKLFF
TRBV11-2,TRBD1,TRBJ2-3,15,-,TGTGCCAGCAGCAAGGGACAGGGGGAGCCAGATACGCAGTATTTT,CASSKGQGEPDTQYF
TRBV7-2,TRBD2,TRBJ2-7,15,-,TGTGCCAGCAGCTTCCGGACTAGCAGCCTCGGGGAGCAGTACTTC,CASSFRTSSLGEQYF
TRBV6-5,-,TRBJ1-6,15,few,TGTGCCAGCAGTTACGGGACTAATCGGAATTCACCCCTCCACTTT,CASSYGTNRNSPLHF
TRBV20-1,-,TRBJ2-5,13,few,TGCAGTGCTGGGTACCCCAGATGGGAGACCCAGTACTTC,CSAGYPRWETQYF
TRBV28,-,TRBJ1-1,16,-,TGTGCCAGCAGTTTTAGGCTCGGGACGTTGAACACTGAAGCTTTCTTT,CASSFRLGTLNTEAFF
TRBV20-1,-,TRBJ2-6,17,few,TGCAGTGCACTTGTCGGGACTCACATCTCTGGGGCCAACGTCCTGACTTTC,CSALVGTHISGANVLTF
TRBV5-5,-,TRBJ1-2,14,-,TGTGCCAGCAGCTTGAGTAGCCCCAGCTATGGCTACACCTTC,CASSLSSPSYGYTF
TRBV20-1,TRBD1,TRBJ2-7,12,few,TGCAGTGCTATTCAGGGGGTCGCCGAGCAGTACTTC,CSAIQGVAEQYF
TRBV9,-,TRBJ2-5,14,-,TGTGCCAGCAGCGCCGACAGTTCGATGGAGACCCAGTACTTC,CASSADSSMETQYF
TRBV5-1,TRBD1,TRBJ2-7,13,-,TGCGCCAGCAGCGTCGGACAGGGGGTTAGACAGTACTTC,CASSVGQGVRQYF
TRBV7-3,-,TRBJ2-1,14,few,TGTGCCAGCAGCTCATCGACAGCTCCTGGGGGTCAGTTCTTC,CASSSSTAPGGQFF
TRBV10-3,TRBD1,TRBJ1-2,15,-,TGTGCCATCAAACCGGGACAGGGATTTAACTATGGCTACACCTTC,CAIKPGQGFNYGYTF